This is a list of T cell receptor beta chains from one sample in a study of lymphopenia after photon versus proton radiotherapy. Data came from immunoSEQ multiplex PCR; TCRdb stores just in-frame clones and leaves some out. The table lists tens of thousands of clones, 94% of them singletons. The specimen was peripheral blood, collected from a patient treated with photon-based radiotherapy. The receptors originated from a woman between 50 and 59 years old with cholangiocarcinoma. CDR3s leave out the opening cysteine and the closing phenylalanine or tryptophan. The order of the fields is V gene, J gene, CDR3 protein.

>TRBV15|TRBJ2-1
ATSRDRGNYNEQF
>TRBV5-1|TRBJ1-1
ASSSGTGGTEAF
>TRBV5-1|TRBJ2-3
ASRRGSTSTDTQY
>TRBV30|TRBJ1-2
AWSENRVGYGYT
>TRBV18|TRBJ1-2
ASSEGQGGSGYT
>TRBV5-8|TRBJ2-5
ASSDRETETQY
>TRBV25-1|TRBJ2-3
ASSGYQGRTDTQY
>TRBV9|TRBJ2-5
ASSEMGTGGQETQY
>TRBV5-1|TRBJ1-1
ASSLRTGPGPEAF
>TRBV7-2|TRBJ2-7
ASSPNMGDGEQY
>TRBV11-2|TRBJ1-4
ASSPGGRGREKLF
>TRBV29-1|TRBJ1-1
SVEDIKGQGPPEAF
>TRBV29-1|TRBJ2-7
SVEGGPSYEQY
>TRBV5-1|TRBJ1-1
ASSVREGNTEAF
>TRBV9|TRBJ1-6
ASSVGYLNSPLH
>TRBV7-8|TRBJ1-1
ASSLAEGEVYAAF
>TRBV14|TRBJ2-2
ASSPPGFTGELF
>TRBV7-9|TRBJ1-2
ASTRSTGIRDYGYT
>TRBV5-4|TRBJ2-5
ASTLNSRWAGQETQY
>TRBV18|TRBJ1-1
ASSTDGLEAF
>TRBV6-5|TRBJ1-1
ATLRRGLNTEAF
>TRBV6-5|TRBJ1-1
ASSYSGAGTEAF